This T cell receptor (beta chain) was identified during a study of technical replicates of blood from several donors. A remark on this clone: The identical CDR3 is also encoded by other nucleotide sequences in the sample.

The repertoire was sequenced with immunoSEQ multiplex PCR; TCRdb's copy has only in-frame clones and lacks some. This table has over 70,000 clones, 80% to 95% appearing once. Trimming took 1 base from V and 0 from J, leaving 8 bases between them. From germline, CDR1 is KGHSH and CDR2 LQKENI. CDR3 length equals 15 residues. This chain joins TRBV18 and TRBJ2-3; D might be TRBD2 (6 bases). This TCR was recovered from a human donor in good health. Sequencing used T cells isolated from PBMCs. CDR3 DNA sequence: TGTGCCAGCTCACCACTCGCGGGAAGCACAGATACGCAGTATTTT. Translated, it gives CASSPLAGSTDTQYF.